These 18 T cell receptor beta chains came from one sample sequenced in a study of beta chain features in type 1 diabetes. Study outcomes and limitations: Shorter TCRB CDR3s, moderately but significantly so, marked every one of the four CD4+ subsets in Type 1 diabetes patients.

Their recognized antigens are unknown. cDNA synthesis used the whole RNA isolate, giving expressed TCRB sequences. Clones were sequenced by immunoSEQ multiplex PCR, and TCRdb holds only the in-frame ones, with some missing. This sample has tens of thousands of clones; about 63% occur once, and the top ten carry roughly 1.1%. The source material was stem cell memory CD4+ T cells from blood. All receptors derive from a woman between 35 and 50 years old with type 1 diabetes.

V is TRBV7-2 and J is TRBJ2-1, with D possibly being TRBD1 (6 bases). CDR1 is SGHTA, CDR2 FQGNSA, per germline. The CDR3 has 15 residues. V was trimmed by 2 bases and J by 4 bases, leaving 12 bases between them. The chain's CDR3 is CASSLRGGLYNEQFF. For the CDR3, the DNA is TGTGCCAGCAGCTTAAGAGGGGGATTGTACAATGAGCAGTTCTTC.

The chain couples TRBV25-1 to TRBJ2-3, with 9 bases matching TRBD2. The CDR3 is 15 residues long. CDR1 MGHDK and CDR2 SYGVNS come from the germline V gene. V dropped 7 bases and J dropped 3; count of bases not matched to a gene: 8. The CDR3 spells CASNTGTSRTDTQYF. The CDR3 DNA sequence: TGTGCCAGCAATACCGGGACTAGCCGAACAGATACGCAGTATTTT.

The chain recombines TRBV7-8 with TRBJ2-6, with 7 bases aligning to TRBD1. Trimming cost V 5 bases and J 0 bases; bases outside gene matches: 10. Germline V gene data show CDR1 as SGHVS and CDR2 as FQNEAQ. The CDR3 covers 18 residues. The CDR3 loop is CASSHNRGTISGANVLTF. The CDR3 DNA reads TGTGCCAGCAGCCACAACAGGGGTACTATCTCTGGGGCCAACGTCCTGACTTTC.

The chain joins TRBV28 to TRBJ1-2; D gene ambiguous. Germline V gene sequence: CDR1 MDHEN, CDR2 SYDVKM. CDR3 length equals 11 residues. Trimming left V 11 bases short and J 8 bases short, with 15 bases between. In DNA form, the CDR3 reads TGTGCCGTTCTAGCGGGGTTGGGCTACACCTTC. It encodes CAVLAGLGYTF.

The chain links TRBV18 to TRBJ2-1, with 7 bases fitting TRBD2. Unmatched junction bases numbered 8, after V lost 3 bases and J lost 6 bases. The CDR3 has 15 residues. Per the germline V gene, CDR1 is KGHSH and CDR2 is LQKENI. CDR3 residues: CASSPRTSLGNEQFF. The DNA of the CDR3 is TGTGCCAGCTCACCTCGGACTAGTCTCGGCAATGAGCAGTTCTTC. Combining the CDR3 with reference TRBV18 and TRBJ2-1 gives the whole variable domain NAGVMQNPRHLVRRRGQEARLRCSPMKGHSHVYWYRQLPEEGLKFMVYLQKENIIDESGMPKERFSAEFPKEGPSILRIQQVVRGDSAAYFCASSPRTSLGNEQFFGPGTRLTVL.

The chain uses TRBV10-3 and TRBJ2-7, with TRBD1 matching over 7 bases. The germline V gene has CDR1 ENHRY and CDR2 SYGVKD. J was trimmed by 2 bases and V by 6 bases; bases with no gene match: 4. CDR3 length equals 13 residues. This CDR3 reads CAISGDSPYEQYF. The CDR3 DNA is TGTGCCATCAGCGGGGACAGCCCCTACGAGCAGTACTTC.

The chain's CDR3 is CASSLIWAANTEAFF. In DNA form, the CDR3 reads TGTGCCAGCAGCTTAATCTGGGCAGCGAACACTGAAGCTTTCTTT. This chain connects TRBV11-2 to TRBJ1-1; D remains ambiguous. V was clipped by 2 bases and J by 1 base, with 11 bases between them. CDR3 length equals 15 residues. Germline CDR1 is SGHAT and CDR2 is FQNNGV.

This clone was seen only a few times. This chain uses TRBV28 with TRBJ2-1; 8 nucleotides align to TRBD2. The V gene end was trimmed by 2 bases and the J gene end by 3 bases; junction bases not matched to a gene: 9. From germline, CDR1 is MDHEN and CDR2 SYDVKM. There are 17 residues in the CDR3. This CDR3 reads CASSLPLGLAGYNEQFF. The CDR3, as DNA: TGTGCCAGCAGTTTACCCCTCGGGCTAGCGGGCTACAATGAGCAGTTCTTC.

This clone has just a few counts. V is TRBV2 and J is TRBJ2-4; D might be TRBD1 (6 bases). This CDR3 region has 13 residues. Trimming stripped 9 bases from V and 3 bases from J, with 12 bases between. The germline V gene has CDR1 SNHLY and CDR2 FYNNEI. The CDR3 DNA reads TGTGCCAGTTCCCTGGACAGCAAAAACATTCAGTACTTC. Translated: CASSLDSKNIQYF.

V is TRBV7-9 and J is TRBJ2-3, with TRBD1 matching 7 bases. The V gene's germline CDR1 is SEHNR and CDR2 FQNEAQ (reference sequence). J lost 2 bases, V lost 5 bases, and 10 bases had no gene match. The CDR3 length is 16 residues. The CDR3 coding sequence is TGTGCCAGCAGCACAAACAGGGGAAGCCTCACAGATACGCAGTATTTT. This translates into CASSTNRGSLTDTQYF.

This chain uses TRBV2 with TRBJ1-6; TRBD1 might be the D (6 bases). Germline V CDR1 and CDR2: SNHLY, FYNNEI. The CDR3 runs 14 residues. Between the trimmed V and J ends, which lost 4 bases and 5 bases, there was a span of 9 bases. CDR3 amino acids: CASSGTANNSPLHF. The CDR3 DNA sequence: TGTGCCAGCAGTGGGACAGCCAATAATTCACCCCTCCACTTT.

This chain uses TRBV29-1 with TRBJ2-2; the match to TRBD2 covers 10 bases. V lost 5 bases, J lost 0 bases, and 3 bases stayed unmatched. Germline lookup yields CDR1 SQVTM and CDR2 ANQGSEA. The CDR3 totals 15 residues. The DNA of the CDR3 is TGCAGCGTTCTAGCGGGGGCCTCGAACACCGGGGAGCTGTTTTTT. It yields the protein CSVLAGASNTGELFF.

The chain combines TRBV13 with TRBJ2-2, with TRBD2 matching 9 bases. Germline CDR1 is PRHDT and CDR2 is FYEKMQ (reference sequence). The CDR3 contains 17 residues. After removal of 1 base from V and 1 base from J, the junction contained 4 bases not matched to a gene. For the CDR3, the DNA is TGTGCCAGCAGCTTAGAGGCGGGGGGGAAGAACACCGGGGAGCTGTTTTTT. It is translated as CASSLEAGGKNTGELFF.

This sequence joins TRBV7-8 and TRBJ1-5; no definite D call. CDR3 length: 14 amino acids. V gave up 2 bases and J gave up 4 bases, with 9 bases separating them. Germline V CDR1 and CDR2: SGHVS, FQNEAQ. This chain's CDR3 is CASSLIQNNQPQHF. The CDR3 bases are TGTGCCAGCAGCTTAATACAAAATAATCAGCCCCAGCATTTT. Together with reference TRBV7-8 and TRBJ1-5, the CDR3 gives the full variable domain: GAGVSQSPRYKVAKRGQDVALRCDPISGHVSLFWYQQALGQGPEFLTYFQNEAQLDKSGLPSDRFFAERPEGSVSTLKIQRTQQEDSAVYLCASSLIQNNQPQHFGDGTRLSIL.

Comments on this clone: One junction end disagrees with the germline gene, perhaps due to a read error. The chain is built from TRBV15 and TRBJ2-7, with a possible D match to TRBD1 (5 bases). The germline V gene has CDR1 LNHNV and CDR2 YYDKDF (reference sequence). This CDR3 has 15 amino acids. The CDR3 region is CATSREQVLMGEQYF. CDR3 bases: TGTGCCACCAGCCGAGAACAGGTTCTGATGGGGGAGCAGTACTTC.

V is TRBV6-5 and J is TRBJ1-2; 7 nucleotides align to TRBD1. Trimming cost V 6 bases and J 4 bases; bases outside gene matches: 8. The germline CDR1 and CDR2 sequences are MNHEY and SVGAGI. This CDR3 has 14 residues. CDR3 bases: TGTGCCAGCAGGAACCGGGACAGAATCTATGGCTACACCTTC. Translating gives CASRNRDRIYGYTF.

The chain couples TRBV5-1 to TRBJ2-5; 7 bases fit TRBD1. The CDR3 totals 14 residues. Looked up from germline, CDR1 is SGHRS and CDR2 is YFSETQ. The junction had 3 bases not matched to a gene; V was cut back by 3 bases and J by 1 base. This CDR3 is CASSSGTAQETQYF. As DNA, the CDR3 is TGCGCCAGCAGCTCCGGGACAGCCCAAGAGACCCAGTACTTC.

V is TRBV5-5 and J is TRBJ1-2; no definite D call. V lost 4 bases to trimming and J lost 9 bases, with 16 bases between them. The CDR3 runs to 13 residues. Germline-derived CDR1 and CDR2 are SGHKS and YYEKEE (reference sequence). For the CDR3, the DNA is TGTGCCAGCAGCCCCGGGGAGGGTCCGAGCTACACCTTC. Protein product: CASSPGEGPSYTF.